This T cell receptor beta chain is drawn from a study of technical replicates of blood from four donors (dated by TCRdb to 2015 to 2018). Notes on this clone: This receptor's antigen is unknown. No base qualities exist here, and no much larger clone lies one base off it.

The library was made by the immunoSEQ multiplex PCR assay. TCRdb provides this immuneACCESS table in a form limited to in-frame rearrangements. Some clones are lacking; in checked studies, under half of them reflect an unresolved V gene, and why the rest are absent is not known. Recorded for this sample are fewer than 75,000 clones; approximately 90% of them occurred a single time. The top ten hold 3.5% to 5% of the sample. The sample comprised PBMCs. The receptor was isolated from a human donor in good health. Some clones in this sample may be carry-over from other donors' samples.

The CDR3 loop reads CASSLTGNTEAFF. The DNA sequence is as follows: TGTGCCAGCAGCTTGACAGGGAACACTGAAGCTTTCTTT. The chain couples TRBV5-8 to TRBJ1-1; TRBD1 could be the D gene, as 5 bases match. The junction carries 5 bases between V and J, which are trimmed by 1 base and 1 base respectively. CDR1 is given as SGHTS and CDR2 as YDEGEE, both from the germline V gene. The CDR3 numbers 13 residues from cysteine through phenylalanine. Only CDR3 DNA is held: 39 bases, read in frame from base 1. Joined to the reference TRBV5-8 and TRBJ1-1 proteins, this CDR3 gives the full variable domain: EAGVTQSPTHLIKTRGQQATLRCSPISGHTSVYWYQQALGLGLQFLLWYDEGEERNRGNFPPRFSGRQFPNYSSELNVNALELEDSALYLCASSLTGNTEAFFGQGTRLTVV.